This TCR beta chain was identified in a study of T cell changes during pregnancy in multiple sclerosis. Libraries were prepared by immunoSEQ multiplex PCR; TCRdb keeps only in-frame clonotypes and omits some of them. There are 45,000 to 65,000 clones in the sample; 85% to 95% occur only once, and approximately 0.27% lies in the top ten. The germline V gene has CDR1 MNHEY and CDR2 SVGAGI. The V and J ends lost 8 bases and 0 bases respectively, with 13 bases between them. The CDR3 contains 15 residues. The chain links TRBV6-5 to TRBJ2-2; the D gene is possibly TRBD1 (5 bases). The TCR comes from a female donor with multiple sclerosis, enrolled in a pregnancy study. The starting material was CD4+ T cells from peripheral blood mononuclear cells, obtained in the second trimester of pregnancy. The CDR3 region is CASGAVLPNTGELFF. The CDR3 coding sequence is TGTGCCAGCGGGGCGGTGCTTCCGAACACCGGGGAGCTGTTTTTT.